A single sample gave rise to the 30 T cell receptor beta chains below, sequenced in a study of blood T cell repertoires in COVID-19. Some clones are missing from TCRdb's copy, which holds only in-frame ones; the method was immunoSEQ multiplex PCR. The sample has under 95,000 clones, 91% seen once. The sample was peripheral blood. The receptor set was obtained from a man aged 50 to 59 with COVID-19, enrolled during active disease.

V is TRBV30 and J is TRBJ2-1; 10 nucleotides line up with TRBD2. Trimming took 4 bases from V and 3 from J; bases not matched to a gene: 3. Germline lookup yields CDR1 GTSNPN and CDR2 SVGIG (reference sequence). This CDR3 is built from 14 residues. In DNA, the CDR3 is TGTGCCTGGAAGGCTAGCGGGAGCTACAATGAGCAGTTCTTC. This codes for CAWKASGSYNEQFF.

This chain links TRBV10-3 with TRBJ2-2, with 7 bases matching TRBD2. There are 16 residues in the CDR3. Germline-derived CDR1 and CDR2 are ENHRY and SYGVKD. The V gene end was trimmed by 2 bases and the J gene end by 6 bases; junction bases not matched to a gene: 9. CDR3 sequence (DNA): TGTGCCATCAGTGAGAGGGAGGGGCTTTCCGCCGGGGAGCTGTTTTTT. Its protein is CAISEREGLSAGELFF.

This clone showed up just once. The CDR3 sequence is CASSKPPDEKLFF. Written as DNA, the CDR3 is TGTGCCAGTAGTAAGCCCCCCGATGAAAAACTGTTTTTT. The chain links TRBV19 to TRBJ1-4, with unresolved D. This CDR3 region has 13 residues. The germline CDR1 and CDR2 sequences are LNHDA and SQIVND (reference sequence). V lost 4 bases and J lost 6, with 9 bases in between.

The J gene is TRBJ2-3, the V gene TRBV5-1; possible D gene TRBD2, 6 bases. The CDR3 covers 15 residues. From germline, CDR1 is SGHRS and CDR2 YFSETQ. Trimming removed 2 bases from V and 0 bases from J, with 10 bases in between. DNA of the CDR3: TGCGCCAGCAGCTTTTACGGGAGAAGCACAGATACGCAGTATTTT. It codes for CASSFYGRSTDTQYF.

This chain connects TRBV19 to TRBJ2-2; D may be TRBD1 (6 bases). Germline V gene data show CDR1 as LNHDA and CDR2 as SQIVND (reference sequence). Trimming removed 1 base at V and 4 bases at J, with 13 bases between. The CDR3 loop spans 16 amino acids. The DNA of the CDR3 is TGTGCCAGTAGTATAGGGGGGCTCTATGGCACCGGGGAGCTGTTTTTT. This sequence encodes CASSIGGLYGTGELFF.

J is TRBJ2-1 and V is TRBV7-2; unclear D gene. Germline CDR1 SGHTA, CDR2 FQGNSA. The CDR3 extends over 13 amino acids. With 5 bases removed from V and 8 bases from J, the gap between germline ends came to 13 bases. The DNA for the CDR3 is TGTGCCAGCAGCCAATCTAGTGTCTATGAGCAGTTCTTC. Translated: CASSQSSVYEQFF.

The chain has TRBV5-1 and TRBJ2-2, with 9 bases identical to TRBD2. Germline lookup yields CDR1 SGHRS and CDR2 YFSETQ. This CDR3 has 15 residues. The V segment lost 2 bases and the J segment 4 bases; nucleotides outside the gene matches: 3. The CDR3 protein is CASSLGGRATGELFF. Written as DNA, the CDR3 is TGCGCCAGCAGCTTAGGCGGGAGGGCCACCGGGGAGCTGTTTTTT.

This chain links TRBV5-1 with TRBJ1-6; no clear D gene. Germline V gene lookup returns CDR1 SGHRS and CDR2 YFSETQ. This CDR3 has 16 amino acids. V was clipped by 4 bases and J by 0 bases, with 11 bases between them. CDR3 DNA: TGCGCCAGCAGCCCGGGTAACCCCTCCTATAATTCACCCCTCCACTTT. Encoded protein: CASSPGNPSYNSPLHF.

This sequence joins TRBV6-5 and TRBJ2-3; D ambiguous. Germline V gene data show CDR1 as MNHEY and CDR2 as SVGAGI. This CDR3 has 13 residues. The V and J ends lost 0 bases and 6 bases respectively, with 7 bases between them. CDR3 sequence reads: CASSYSRLDTQYF. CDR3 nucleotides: TGTGCCAGCAGTTACTCGCGGCTGGATACGCAGTATTTT.

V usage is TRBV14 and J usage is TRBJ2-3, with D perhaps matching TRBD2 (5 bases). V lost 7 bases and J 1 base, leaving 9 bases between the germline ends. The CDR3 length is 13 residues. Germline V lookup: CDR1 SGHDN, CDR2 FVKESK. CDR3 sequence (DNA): TGTGCCAGCAAAGCGGTAGGCACAGATACGCAGTATTTT. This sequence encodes CASKAVGTDTQYF.

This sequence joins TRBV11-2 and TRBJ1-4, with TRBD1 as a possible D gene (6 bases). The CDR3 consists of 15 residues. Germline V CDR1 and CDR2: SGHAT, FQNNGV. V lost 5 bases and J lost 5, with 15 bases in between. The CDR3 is CASSPAQGMNEKLFF. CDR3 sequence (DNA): TGTGCCAGCAGCCCCGCACAGGGAATGAATGAAAAACTGTTTTTT.

The CDR3 nucleotides are TGTGCCAGCAGGAACCGGACAAGCACGAATGAAAAACTGTTTTTT. This codes for CASRNRTSTNEKLFF. The rearrangement uses TRBV2 and TRBJ1-4, with D possibly being TRBD1 (5 bases). CDR1 and CDR2 from the germline V gene are SNHLY and FYNNEI. The V gene lost 6 bases and the J gene lost 5 bases, with 16 bases spanning the gap. This CDR3 has 15 amino acids.

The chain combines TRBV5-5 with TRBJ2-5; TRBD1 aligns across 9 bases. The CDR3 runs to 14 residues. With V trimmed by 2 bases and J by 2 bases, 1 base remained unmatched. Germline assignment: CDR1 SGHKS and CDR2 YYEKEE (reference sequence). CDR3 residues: CASSFGTGQETQYF. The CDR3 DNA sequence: TGTGCCAGCAGCTTTGGGACAGGGCAAGAGACCCAGTACTTC.

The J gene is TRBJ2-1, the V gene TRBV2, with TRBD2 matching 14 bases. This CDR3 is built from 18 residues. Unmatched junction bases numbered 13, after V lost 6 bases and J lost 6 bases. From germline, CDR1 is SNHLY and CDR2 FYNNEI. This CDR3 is CASRGTLTSGRAGNEQFF. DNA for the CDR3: TGTGCCAGCAGGGGAACCTTGACTAGCGGGAGGGCCGGCAATGAGCAGTTCTTC.

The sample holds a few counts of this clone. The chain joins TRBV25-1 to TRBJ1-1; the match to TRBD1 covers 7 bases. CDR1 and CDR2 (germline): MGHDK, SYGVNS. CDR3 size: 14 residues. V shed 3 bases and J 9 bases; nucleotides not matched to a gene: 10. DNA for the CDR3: TGTGCCAGCAGTGAGCCCGAACAGGGGAATCAAGCTTTCTTT. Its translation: CASSEPEQGNQAFF.

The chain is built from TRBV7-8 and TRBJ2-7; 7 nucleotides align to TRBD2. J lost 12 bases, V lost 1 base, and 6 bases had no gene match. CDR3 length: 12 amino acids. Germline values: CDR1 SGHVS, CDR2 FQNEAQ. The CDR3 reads CASSLGGGPLYF. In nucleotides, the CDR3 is TGTGCCAGCAGCTTAGGGGGGGGTCCTCTGTACTTC.

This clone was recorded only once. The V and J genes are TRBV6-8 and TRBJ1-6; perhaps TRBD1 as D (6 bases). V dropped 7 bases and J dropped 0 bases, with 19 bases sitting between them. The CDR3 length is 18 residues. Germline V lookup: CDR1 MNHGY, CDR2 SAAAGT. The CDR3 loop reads CASNQKRTGSSYNSPLHF. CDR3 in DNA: TGTGCCAGCAATCAGAAACGTACAGGGAGCTCCTATAATTCACCCCTCCACTTT.

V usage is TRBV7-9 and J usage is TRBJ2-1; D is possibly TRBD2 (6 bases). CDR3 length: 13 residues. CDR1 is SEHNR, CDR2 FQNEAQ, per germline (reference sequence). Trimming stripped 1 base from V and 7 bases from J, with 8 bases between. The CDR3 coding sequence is TGTGCCAGCAGCTTAGGTCTAGCGAATGAGCAGTTCTTC. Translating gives CASSLGLANEQFF.

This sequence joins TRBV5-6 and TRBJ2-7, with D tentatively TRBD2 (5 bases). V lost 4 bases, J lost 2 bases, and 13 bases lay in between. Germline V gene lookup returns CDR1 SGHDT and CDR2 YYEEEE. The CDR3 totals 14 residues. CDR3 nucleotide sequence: TGTGCCAGCAGCCTACCCCACGGGACCTACGAGCAGTACGTC. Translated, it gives CASSLPHGTYEQYV.

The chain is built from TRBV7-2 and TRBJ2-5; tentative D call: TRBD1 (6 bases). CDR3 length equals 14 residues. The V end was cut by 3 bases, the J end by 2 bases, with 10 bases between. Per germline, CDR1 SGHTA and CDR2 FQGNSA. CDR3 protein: CASSFTGWQETQYF. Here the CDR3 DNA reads TGTGCCAGCAGCTTTACAGGGTGGCAAGAGACCCAGTACTTC.

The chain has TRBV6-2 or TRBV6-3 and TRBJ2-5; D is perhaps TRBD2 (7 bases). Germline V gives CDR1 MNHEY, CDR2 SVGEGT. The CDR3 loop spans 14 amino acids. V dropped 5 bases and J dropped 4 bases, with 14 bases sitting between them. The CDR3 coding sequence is TGTGCCAGCAGTAAGTACAGGGAGGGAGAGACCCAGTACTTC. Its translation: CASSKYREGETQYF.

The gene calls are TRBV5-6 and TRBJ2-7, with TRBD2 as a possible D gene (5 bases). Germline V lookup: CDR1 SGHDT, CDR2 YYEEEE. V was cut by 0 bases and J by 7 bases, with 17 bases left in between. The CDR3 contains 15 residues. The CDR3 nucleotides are TGTGCCAGCAGCTTGGCCGACCTAGCTTTGGGGGAGCAGTACTTC. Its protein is CASSLADLALGEQYF.

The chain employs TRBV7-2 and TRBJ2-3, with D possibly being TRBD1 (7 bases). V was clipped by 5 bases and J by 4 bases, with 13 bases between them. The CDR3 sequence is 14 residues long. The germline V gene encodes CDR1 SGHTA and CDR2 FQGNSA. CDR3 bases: TGTGCCAGCAGCGGCGGAGGGGGCGCAGATACGCAGTATTTT. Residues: CASSGGGGADTQYF.

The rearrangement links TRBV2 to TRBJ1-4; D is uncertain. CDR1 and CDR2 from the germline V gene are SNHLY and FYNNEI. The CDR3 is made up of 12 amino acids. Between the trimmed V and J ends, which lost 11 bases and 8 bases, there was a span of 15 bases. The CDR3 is CASQRGREKLFF. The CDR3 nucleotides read TGTGCCTCCCAGAGAGGGCGAGAAAAACTGTTTTTT. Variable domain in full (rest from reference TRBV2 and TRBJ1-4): EPEVTQTPSHQVTQMGQEVILRCVPISNHLYFYWYRQILGQKVEFLVSFYNNEISEKSEIFDDQFSVERPDGSNFTLKIRSTKLEDSAMYFCASQRGREKLFFGSGTQLSVL.

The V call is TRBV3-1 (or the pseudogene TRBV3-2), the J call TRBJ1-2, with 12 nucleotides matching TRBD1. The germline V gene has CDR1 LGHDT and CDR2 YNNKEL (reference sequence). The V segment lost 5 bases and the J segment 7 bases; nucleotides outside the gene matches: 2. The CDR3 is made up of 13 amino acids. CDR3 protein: CASSGDRGPGYTF. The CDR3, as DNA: TGTGCCAGCAGCGGGGACAGGGGGCCTGGCTACACCTTC.

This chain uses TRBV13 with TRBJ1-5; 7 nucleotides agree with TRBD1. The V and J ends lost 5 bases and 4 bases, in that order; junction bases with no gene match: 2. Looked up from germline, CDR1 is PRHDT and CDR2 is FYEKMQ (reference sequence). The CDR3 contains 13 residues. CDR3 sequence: CASSMTGNQPQHF. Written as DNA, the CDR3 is TGTGCCAGCAGCATGACAGGGAATCAGCCCCAGCATTTT. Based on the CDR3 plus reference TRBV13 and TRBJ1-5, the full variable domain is AAGVIQSPRHLIKEKRETATLKCYPIPRHDTVYWYQQGPGQDPQFLISFYEKMQSDKGSIPDRFSAQQFSDYHSELNMSSLELGDSALYFCASSMTGNQPQHFGDGTRLSIL.

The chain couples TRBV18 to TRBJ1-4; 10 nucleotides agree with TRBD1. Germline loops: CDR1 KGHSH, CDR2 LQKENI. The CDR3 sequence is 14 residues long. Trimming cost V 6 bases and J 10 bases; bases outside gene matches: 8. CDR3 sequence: CASSPDRGHGKLFF. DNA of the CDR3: TGTGCCAGCTCCCCAGACAGGGGGCACGGAAAACTGTTTTTT.

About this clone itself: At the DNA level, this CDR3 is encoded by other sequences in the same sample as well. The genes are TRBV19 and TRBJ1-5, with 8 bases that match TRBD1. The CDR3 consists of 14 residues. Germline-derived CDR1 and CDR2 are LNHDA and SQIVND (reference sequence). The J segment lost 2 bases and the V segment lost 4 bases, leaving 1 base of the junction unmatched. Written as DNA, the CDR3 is TGTGCCAGTAGTACGGGACAGGGCAATCAGCCCCAGCATTTT. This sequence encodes CASSTGQGNQPQHF.

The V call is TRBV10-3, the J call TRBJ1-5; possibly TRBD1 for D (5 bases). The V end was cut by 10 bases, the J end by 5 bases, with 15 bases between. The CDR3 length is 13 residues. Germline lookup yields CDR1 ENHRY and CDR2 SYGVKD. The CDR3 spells CASRGGGDQPQHF. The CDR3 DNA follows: TGTGCCAGCCGGGGTGGAGGGGATCAGCCCCAGCATTTT.

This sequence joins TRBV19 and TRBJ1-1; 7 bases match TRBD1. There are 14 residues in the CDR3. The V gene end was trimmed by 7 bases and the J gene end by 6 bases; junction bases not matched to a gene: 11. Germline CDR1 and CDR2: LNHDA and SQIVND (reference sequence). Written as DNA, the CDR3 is TGTGCCAGTAATATCCAGGGGGAAGGGGCTGAAGCTTTCTTT. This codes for CASNIQGEGAEAFF.